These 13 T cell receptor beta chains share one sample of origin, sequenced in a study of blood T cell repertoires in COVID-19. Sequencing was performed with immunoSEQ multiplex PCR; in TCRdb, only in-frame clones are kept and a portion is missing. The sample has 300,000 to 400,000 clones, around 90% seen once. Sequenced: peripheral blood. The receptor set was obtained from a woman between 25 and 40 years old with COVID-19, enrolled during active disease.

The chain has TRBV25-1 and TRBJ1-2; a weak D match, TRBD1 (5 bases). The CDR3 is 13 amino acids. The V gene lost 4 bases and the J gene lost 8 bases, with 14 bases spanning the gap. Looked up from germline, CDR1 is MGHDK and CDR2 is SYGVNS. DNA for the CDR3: TGTGCCAGCAGTGGCCGGGACTCAGGAGGCTACACCTTC. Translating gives CASSGRDSGGYTF.

As DNA, the CDR3 is TGTGCCAGCAGCAGGTCTGAGGCTAGCGTTTTCAATGAGCAGTTCTTC. Translating it yields CASSRSEASVFNEQFF. The chain has TRBV13 and TRBJ2-1; D is perhaps TRBD2 (6 bases). CDR3 length: 16 amino acids. Germline-derived CDR1 and CDR2 are PRHDT and FYEKMQ (reference sequence). Trimming took off 5 bases at V and 6 bases at J, with 20 bases between the two ends. Full variable domain (outside the CDR3, taken from reference TRBV13 and TRBJ2-1): AAGVIQSPRHLIKEKRETATLKCYPIPRHDTVYWYQQGPGQDPQFLISFYEKMQSDKGSIPDRFSAQQFSDYHSELNMSSLELGDSALYFCASSRSEASVFNEQFFGPGTRLTVL.

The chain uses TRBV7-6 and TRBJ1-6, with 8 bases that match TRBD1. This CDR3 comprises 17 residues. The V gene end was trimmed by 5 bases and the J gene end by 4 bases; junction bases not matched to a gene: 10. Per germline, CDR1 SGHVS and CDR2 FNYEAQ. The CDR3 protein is CASSHAAGQAYNSPLHF. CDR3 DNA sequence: TGTGCCAGCAGCCATGCTGCGGGACAGGCTTATAATTCACCCCTCCACTTT.

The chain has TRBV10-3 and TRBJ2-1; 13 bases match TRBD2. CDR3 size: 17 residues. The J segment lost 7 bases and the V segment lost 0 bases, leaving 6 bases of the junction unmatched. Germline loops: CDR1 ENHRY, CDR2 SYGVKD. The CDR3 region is CAISESTLAGGLNEQFF. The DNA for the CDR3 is TGTGCCATCAGTGAGTCTACACTAGCGGGGGGGTTGAATGAGCAGTTCTTC.

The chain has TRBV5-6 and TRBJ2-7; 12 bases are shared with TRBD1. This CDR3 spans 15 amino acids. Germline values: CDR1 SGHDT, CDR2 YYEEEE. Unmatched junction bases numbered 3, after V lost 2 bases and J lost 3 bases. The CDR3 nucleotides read TGTGCCAGCAGCTTTGGGACAGGGGGCGACTACGAGCAGTACTTC. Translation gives CASSFGTGGDYEQYF.

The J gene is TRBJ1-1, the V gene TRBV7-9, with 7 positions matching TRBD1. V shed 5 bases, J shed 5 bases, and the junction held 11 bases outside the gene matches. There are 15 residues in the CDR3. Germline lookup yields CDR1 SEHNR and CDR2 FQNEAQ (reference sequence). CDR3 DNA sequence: TGTGCCAGCAGCCCATTACAGGGGTTAAAAACTGAAGCTTTCTTT. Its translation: CASSPLQGLKTEAFF.

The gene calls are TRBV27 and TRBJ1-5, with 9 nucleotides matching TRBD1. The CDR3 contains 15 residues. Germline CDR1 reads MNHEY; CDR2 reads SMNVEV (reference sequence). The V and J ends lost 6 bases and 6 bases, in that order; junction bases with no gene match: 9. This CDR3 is CASRPGTGRGQPQHF. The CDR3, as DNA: TGTGCCAGCAGACCTGGGACAGGGCGGGGTCAGCCCCAGCATTTT.

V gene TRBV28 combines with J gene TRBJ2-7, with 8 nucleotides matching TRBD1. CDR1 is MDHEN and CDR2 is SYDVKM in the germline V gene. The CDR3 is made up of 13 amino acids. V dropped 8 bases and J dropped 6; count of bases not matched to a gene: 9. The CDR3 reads CASELGQGSEQYF. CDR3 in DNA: TGTGCCAGCGAACTCGGACAGGGCAGCGAGCAGTACTTC.

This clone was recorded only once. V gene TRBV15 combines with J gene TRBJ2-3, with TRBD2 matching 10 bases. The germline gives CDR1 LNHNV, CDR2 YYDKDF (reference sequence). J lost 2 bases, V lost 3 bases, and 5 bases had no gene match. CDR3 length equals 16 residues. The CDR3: CATSRGSGGATDTQYF. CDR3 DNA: TGTGCCACCAGCAGGGGGAGCGGGGGGGCCACAGATACGCAGTATTTT.

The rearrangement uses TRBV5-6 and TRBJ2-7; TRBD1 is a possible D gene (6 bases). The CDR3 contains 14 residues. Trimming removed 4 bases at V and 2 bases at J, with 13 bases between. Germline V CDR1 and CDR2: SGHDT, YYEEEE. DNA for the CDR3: TGTGCCAGCAGCACCGGACAGTCTCCCTACGAGCAGTACTTC. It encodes CASSTGQSPYEQYF. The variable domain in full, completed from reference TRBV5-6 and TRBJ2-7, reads DAGVTQSPTHLIKTRGQQVTLRCSPKSGHDTVSWYQQALGQGPQFIFQYYEEEERQRGNFPDRFSGHQFPNYSSELNVNALLLGDSALYLCASSTGQSPYEQYFGPGTRLTVT.

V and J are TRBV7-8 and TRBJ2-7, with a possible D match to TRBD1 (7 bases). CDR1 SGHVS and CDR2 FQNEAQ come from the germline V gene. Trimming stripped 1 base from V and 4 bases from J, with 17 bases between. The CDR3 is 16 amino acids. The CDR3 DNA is TGTGCCAGCAGCTTAGTCGTGCAGGGGGGTAGGTACGAGCAGTACGTC. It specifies CASSLVVQGGRYEQYV.

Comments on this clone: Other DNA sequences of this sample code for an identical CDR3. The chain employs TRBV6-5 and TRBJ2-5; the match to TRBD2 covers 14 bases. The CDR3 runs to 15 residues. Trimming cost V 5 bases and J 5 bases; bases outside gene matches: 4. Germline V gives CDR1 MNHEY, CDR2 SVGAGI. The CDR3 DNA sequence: TGTGCCAGCAGTAGACTAGCGGGAGGGCAGGAGACCCAGTACTTC. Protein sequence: CASSRLAGGQETQYF.

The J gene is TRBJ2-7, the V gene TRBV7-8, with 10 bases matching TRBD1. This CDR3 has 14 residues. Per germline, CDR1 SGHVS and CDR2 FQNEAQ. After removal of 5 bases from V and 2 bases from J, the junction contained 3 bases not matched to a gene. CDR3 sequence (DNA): TGTGCCAGCAGCGCGGACAGGGGGGCCTACGAGCAGTACTTC. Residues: CASSADRGAYEQYF.